These 5 T cell receptor beta chains originate from one sample sequenced in a study of T cells in Graves' hyperthyroidism and ophthalmopathy. The TCR beta CDR3 regions underwent amplification using RNA transcripts as the source. When the TCR CDR3 underwent first-round RT-PCR, the HTBI primer set was used. TCRdb recomputed calls from the multiplex PCR reads with MiXCR, one row per CDR3 protein. The data contain about 600,000 distinct CDR3 sequences, 13% to 15% of them singletons. Sequencing was done on a sample of blood. The source of these receptors is a woman aged 45-65 years with Graves' ophthalmopathy.

The gene calls are TRBV7-3 and TRBJ2-1; D remains unclear. CDR3 length: 14 residues. Germline CDR1 SGHTA, CDR2 FQGTGA. Deletions cut 6 bases from V and 0 bases from J, with 9 bases between. In DNA form, the CDR3 reads TGTGCCAGCAGTTCTGCCTACTCCTACAATGAGCAGTTCTTC. Translating it yields CASSSAYSYNEQFF.

This clonotype appeared many times. V is TRBV5-6 and J is TRBJ1-2, with D unclear. The CDR3 extends over 12 amino acids. The ends were cut back, 0 bases at V and 6 bases at J, with 6 bases in the middle. Germline V gene data show CDR1 as SGHDT and CDR2 as YYEEEE. The CDR3 DNA follows: TGTGCCAGCAGCTTGGAGGTTAATGGCTACACCTTC. This codes for CASSLEVNGYTF.

This clonotype was picked up a small number of times. The chain uses TRBV6-5 and TRBJ2-7; D is possibly TRBD2 (5 bases). The CDR3 length is 14 residues. The V end lost 0 bases, the J end lost 5 bases, and 11 bases lay between the germline ends. CDR1 is MNHEY, CDR2 SVGAGI, per germline. The CDR3 DNA follows: TGTGCCAGCAGTTACTCGAGGCTAGCAGACGAGCAGTACTTC. This sequence encodes CASSYSRLADEQYF.

The chain has TRBV9 and TRBJ2-2, with 13 bases identical to TRBD2. CDR3 length: 17 amino acids. Germline V gives CDR1 SGDLS, CDR2 YYNGEE. V lost 0 bases and J lost 6; bases outside the gene matches: 5. CDR3 residues: CASSVGRTSGSAGELFF. CDR3 nucleotide sequence: TGTGCCAGCAGCGTAGGGAGGACTAGCGGGAGCGCCGGGGAGCTGTTTTTT.

V gene TRBV7-2 combines with J gene TRBJ1-1; no clear D. Trimming stripped 3 bases from V and 3 bases from J, with 14 bases between. Germline V gene data show CDR1 as SGHTA and CDR2 as FQGNSA. CDR3 size: 15 residues. For the CDR3, the DNA is TGTGCCAGCAGCTTTGATGAGACAAGGGACACTGAAGCTTTCTTT. Amino acids: CASSFDETRDTEAFF.